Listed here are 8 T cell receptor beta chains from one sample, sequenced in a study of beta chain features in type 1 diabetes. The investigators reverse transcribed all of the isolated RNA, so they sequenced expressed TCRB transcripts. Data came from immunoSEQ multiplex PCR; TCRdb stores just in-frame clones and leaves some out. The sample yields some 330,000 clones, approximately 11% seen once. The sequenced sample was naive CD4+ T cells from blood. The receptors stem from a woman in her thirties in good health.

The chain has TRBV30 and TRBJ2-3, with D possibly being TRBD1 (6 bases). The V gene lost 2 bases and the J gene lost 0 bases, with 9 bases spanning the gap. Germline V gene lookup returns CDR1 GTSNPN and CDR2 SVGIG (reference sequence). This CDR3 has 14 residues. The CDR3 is CAWSRGSSTDTQYF. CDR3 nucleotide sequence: TGTGCCTGGAGTAGGGGGTCCAGCACAGATACGCAGTATTTT.

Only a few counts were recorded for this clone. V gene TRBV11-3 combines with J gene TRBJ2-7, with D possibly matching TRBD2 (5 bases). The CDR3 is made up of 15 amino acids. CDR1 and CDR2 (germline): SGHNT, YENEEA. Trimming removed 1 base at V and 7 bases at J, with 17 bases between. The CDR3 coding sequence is TGTGCCAGCAGCTTAGTCCTAGCAGACGTTACGGAGCAGTACTTC. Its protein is CASSLVLADVTEQYF.

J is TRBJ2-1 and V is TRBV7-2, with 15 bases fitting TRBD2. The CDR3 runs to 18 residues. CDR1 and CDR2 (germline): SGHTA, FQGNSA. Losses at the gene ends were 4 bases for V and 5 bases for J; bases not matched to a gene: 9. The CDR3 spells CASSSGTSGRRQNNEQFF. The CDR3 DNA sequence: TGTGCCAGCAGCTCTGGGACTAGCGGGAGGCGACAAAACAATGAGCAGTTCTTC.

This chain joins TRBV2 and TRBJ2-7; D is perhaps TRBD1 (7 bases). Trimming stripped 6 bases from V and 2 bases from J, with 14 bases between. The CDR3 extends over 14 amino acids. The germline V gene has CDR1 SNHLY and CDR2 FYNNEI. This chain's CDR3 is CASRRDSPTYEQYF. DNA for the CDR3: TGTGCCAGCAGGCGGGACAGTCCGACCTACGAGCAGTACTTC.

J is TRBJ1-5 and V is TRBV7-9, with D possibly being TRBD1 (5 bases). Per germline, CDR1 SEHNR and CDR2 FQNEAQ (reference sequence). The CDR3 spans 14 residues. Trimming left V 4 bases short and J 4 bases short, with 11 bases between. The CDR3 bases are TGTGCCAGCAGCTCCCGGGACTCAAATCAGCCCCAGCATTTT. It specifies CASSSRDSNQPQHF.

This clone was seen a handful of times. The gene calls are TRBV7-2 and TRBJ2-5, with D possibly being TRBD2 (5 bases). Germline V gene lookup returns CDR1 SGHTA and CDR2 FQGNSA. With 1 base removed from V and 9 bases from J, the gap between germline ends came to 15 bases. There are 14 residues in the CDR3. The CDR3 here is CASSLGREGAAQYF. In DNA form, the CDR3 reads TGTGCCAGCAGCTTAGGCAGAGAAGGAGCGGCCCAGTACTTC.

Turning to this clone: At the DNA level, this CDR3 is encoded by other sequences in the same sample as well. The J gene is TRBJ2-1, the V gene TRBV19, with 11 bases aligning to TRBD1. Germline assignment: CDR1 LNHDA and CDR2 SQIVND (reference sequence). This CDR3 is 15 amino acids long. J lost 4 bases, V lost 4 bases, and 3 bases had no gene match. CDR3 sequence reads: CASSTDRGLYNEQFF. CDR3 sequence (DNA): TGTGCCAGTAGTACGGACAGGGGGCTTTACAATGAGCAGTTCTTC.

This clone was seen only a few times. CDR3 region: CASSQSRNPGLAGGSYNEQFF. The CDR3 nucleotides read TGCGCCAGCAGCCAGTCGAGGAACCCGGGACTAGCGGGAGGATCCTACAATGAGCAGTTCTTC. The rearrangement joins TRBV5-1 to TRBJ2-1; 15 positions agree with TRBD2. The CDR3 sequence is 21 residues long. With 4 bases clipped from V and 1 base from J, the junction kept 15 bases outside the gene matches. Germline V gene sequence: CDR1 SGHRS, CDR2 YFSETQ.